This TCR beta chain is from a study of identical twins (dated by TCRdb to the mid-2010s). About the full investigation: The study deep-sequenced TCR alpha and beta repertoires from monozygotic twins, unrelated adults of various ages and cord blood to test whether fetal clonotypes persist. Replicate twin experiments were performed at different times using different library preparation protocols to rule out contamination. Broader findings and caveats from the paper: Zero-insertion analyses could be partly confounded by invariant T cells such as MAIT and iNKT, though diverse VJ usage argued against such confounding for most clonotypes. Abundant cord blood beta clonotypes had fewer insertions, young adult naive repertoires showed a similar but weaker trend, and memory repertoires showed no such trend. Out-of-frame TCR alpha sharing in monozygotic twins was systematically underestimated by recombination models, whereas sharing between unrelated individuals was in agreement with the recombination models. Because the same donors could not be followed over many years, the conclusions depended on cross-sectional statistical analysis. A weaker excess of twin sharing was found in beta out-of-frame sequences because the signal-to-noise ratio was lowered by fewer shared sequences. Compared with coincidental sharing between unrelated individuals, an excess of low generation-probability sequences was observed among out-of-frame TCR alpha sequences shared between twins.

Library method: 5' RACE. Sequencing took place on an Illumina HiSeq 2000. Template switching introduced a universal primer binding site; the final cDNA contained a unique molecular identifier, enabling accurate counting of TCR cDNA molecules. First-strand cDNA for TCR alpha and beta chains was synthesized from specific primers in the conserved constant-segment region. To control for contamination, every cDNA library carried two barcodes: a SMART-Mk sample barcode plus Illumina barcodes. TruSeq adapter sequences, together with Illumina sample barcodes, were added in two successive PCR steps. Sequencing of the TCR alpha and beta cDNA libraries was done on the Illumina HiSeq platform using custom primers. On the study's bioinformatics: MiGEC was used to process raw reads and extract unique molecular identifiers, and MiXCR was used to find CDR3 positions. For each individual, recombination models were inferred using an EM algorithm with the repgenHMM and IGoR tools. The analysis of shared clonotypes was done with the tcR package in R, with sharing normalized by the product of cloneset sizes. Out-of-frame nonproductive sequences were analyzed to study raw recombination free of thymic and clonal selection effects. TCRdb took the public reads, trimmed them with fastp at Q25, ran MiXCR for clone calling and kept in-frame beta chains. CDR3 protein duplicates are merged, each entry listing the most common genes and DNA. For this entry, the V and J calls and clone size follow TCRdb and not the study's own pipeline. The sample table contains approximately 500,000 distinct CDR3 sequences; only one count was recorded for roughly 15% of them. The ten largest clones take up around 0.48% of the sample.

All donors were healthy Caucasians. Three pairs of female monozygotic twins, all aged about 18 to 29 years, were included in the twin cohort. Positive isolation kits from Invitrogen were used to isolate CD4+ and CD8+ T cell populations. V is cut back by 6 bases and J by 4 bases, with 9 bases in the junction unmatched. The germline V gene yields MDHEN for CDR1 and SYDVKM for CDR2. The CDR3 has 16 amino acids, counting the end cysteine and phenylalanine. Only CDR3 DNA is held: 48 bases, read in frame from base 1. This clonotype was seen a few times. Its antigen is unknown. Per-base qualities were not stored, and no clone one base away is much larger. The same data also went into a second study, on yellow fever vaccine responses in identical twins. From that second study: According to the authors, the vaccine-induced T cell response in identical twins seemed to be partly convergent and partly specific to each individual. In identical twins, the study followed T cell clones that responded to the vaccine with precision.

This clonotype was sampled from a woman aged 18 to 35 in good health. The chain joins TRBV28 to TRBJ2-1; the central 10 bases match TRBD2. The specimen sequenced was CD4+ T cells sorted from blood. The DNA sequence reads TGTGCCAGCAGACAAAGCGGGAGGGCCGGATACAATGAGCAGTTCTTC. It specifies CASRQSGRAGYNEQFF.